The entry below gives a single T cell receptor (beta chain) sequence along with its context. Its antigen remains unidentified. Through template switching, a universal primer site was introduced, and the cDNA contained unique molecular identifiers. MiXCR, applied by TCRdb to the 5' RACE reads, yields one record per CDR3 protein. In the table there are 210,000 or so distinct CDR3 sequences, around 8.1% of which are singletons. CDR1 is ENHRY, CDR2 SYGVKD, per germline. There are 15 residues in the CDR3. V was clipped by 0 bases and J by 6 bases, with 14 bases between them. The data were taken from a study of identical twins. The study, taken as a whole, reports: Surplus twin overlap in beta out-of-frame sequences was less pronounced. Insertions were reduced in abundant cord blood beta clonotypes but not in memory repertoires.

Separately, the same data were catalogued under a study of yellow fever vaccine responses in identical twins.

The rearrangement joins TRBV10-3 to TRBJ2-5, with D perhaps matching TRBD1 or TRBD2 (5 bases each). Sequencing used memory (CD45RO+) T cells sorted from blood. The TCR originated in a woman aged 18-29 years in good health. The CDR3 DNA reads as TGTGCCATCAGTGAGTCCAGGGCTAGCTTAAAGACCCAGTACTTC. Its protein is CAISESRASLKTQYF.